The clone carrying this T cell receptor (beta chain) was seen a few times. Its cognate antigen is unknown. A read error may produce the germline difference seen at one junction end. The CDR3 has 17 residues. Germline V lookup: CDR1 MNHEY, CDR2 SMNVEV (reference sequence). PCR used 60 Vbeta primers and 13 Jbeta primers. Measured with immunoSEQ multiplex PCR; TCRdb has only the in-frame clones, and not every one. Seen here are approximately 150,000 clones, roughly 70% observed once, and the top ten hold less than 11%. The sample is drawn from a study of cytomegalovirus exposure and HLA in healthy donors. Whole-study findings and limits: Generally TCR sequences proved uncommon, though certain public TCRs appeared in numerous donors. Available immune exposure information was restricted to CMV serostatus only. It was reportedly the case that the classifier diagnosed cytomegalovirus status with high specificity and sensitivity. Certain indistinguishable V segments, among them TRBV6-2 and TRBV6-3, were excluded.

Sample: PBMCs. V usage is TRBV27 and J usage is TRBJ1-1; weak D call: TRBD1 (5 bases). The clonotype originates from a man aged 25-45 years in good health and CMV-seropositive. CDR3 residues: CASSLSRWGTSDTEAFF. The CDR3 nucleotides read TGTGCCAGCAGTCTATCACGCTGGGGCACCTCAGACACTGAAGCTTTCTTT.